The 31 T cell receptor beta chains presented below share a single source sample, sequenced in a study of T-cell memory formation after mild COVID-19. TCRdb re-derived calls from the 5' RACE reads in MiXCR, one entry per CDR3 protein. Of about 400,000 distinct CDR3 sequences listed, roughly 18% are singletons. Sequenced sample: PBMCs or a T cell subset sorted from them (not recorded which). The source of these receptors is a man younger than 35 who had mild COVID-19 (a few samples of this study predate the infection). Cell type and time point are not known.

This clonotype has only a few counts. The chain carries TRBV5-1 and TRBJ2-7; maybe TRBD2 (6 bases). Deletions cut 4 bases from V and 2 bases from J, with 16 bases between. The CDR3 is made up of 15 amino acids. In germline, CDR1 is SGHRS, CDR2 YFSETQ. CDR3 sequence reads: CASSPEGGPTYEQYV. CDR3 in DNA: TGCGCCAGCAGCCCGGAGGGAGGACCTACCTACGAGCAGTACGTC.

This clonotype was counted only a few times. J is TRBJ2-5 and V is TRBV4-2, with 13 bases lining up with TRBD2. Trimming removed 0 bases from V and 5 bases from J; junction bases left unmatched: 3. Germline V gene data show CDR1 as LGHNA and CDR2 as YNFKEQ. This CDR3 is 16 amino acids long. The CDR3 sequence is CASSQEGTSGAETQYF. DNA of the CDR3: TGTGCCAGCAGCCAAGAAGGGACTAGCGGGGCGGAGACCCAGTACTTC.

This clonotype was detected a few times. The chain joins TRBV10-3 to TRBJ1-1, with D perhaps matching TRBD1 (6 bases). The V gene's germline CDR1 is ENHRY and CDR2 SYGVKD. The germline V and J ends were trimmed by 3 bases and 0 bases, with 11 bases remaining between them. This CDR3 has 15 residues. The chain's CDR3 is CAISDPDRMNTEAFF. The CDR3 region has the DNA TGTGCCATCAGTGACCCAGACAGGATGAACACTGAAGCTTTCTTT.

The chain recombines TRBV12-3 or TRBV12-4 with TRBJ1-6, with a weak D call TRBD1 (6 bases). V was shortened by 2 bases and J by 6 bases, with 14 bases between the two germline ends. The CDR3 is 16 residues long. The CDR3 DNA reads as TGTGCCAGCAGTTTATCGGCAGGGGCCGGTAATTCACCCCTCCACTTT. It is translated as CASSLSAGAGNSPLHF.

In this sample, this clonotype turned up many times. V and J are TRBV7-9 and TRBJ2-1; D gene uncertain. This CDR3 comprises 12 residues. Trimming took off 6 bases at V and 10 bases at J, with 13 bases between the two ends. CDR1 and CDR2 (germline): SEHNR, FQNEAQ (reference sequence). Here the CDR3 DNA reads TGTGCCAGCAGTCTAAACTTCATCGAGCAGTTCTTC. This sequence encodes CASSLNFIEQFF. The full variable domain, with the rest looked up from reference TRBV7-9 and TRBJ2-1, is DTGVSQNPRHKITKRGQNVTFRCDPISEHNRLYWYRQTLGQGPEFLTYFQNEAQLEKSRLLSDRFSAERPKGSFSTLEIQRTEQGDSAMYLCASSLNFIEQFFGPGTRLTVL.

The CDR3 DNA is TGCAGCGTTTTACGCGCCGGGGAGCTGTTTTTT. Protein: CSVLRAGELFF. The rearrangement uses TRBV29-1 and TRBJ2-2; the D is unclear. This CDR3 is built from 11 residues. Trimming shortened V by 5 bases and J by 6 bases, and 7 bases separated the two germline ends. Looked up from germline, CDR1 is SQVTM and CDR2 is ANQGSEA.

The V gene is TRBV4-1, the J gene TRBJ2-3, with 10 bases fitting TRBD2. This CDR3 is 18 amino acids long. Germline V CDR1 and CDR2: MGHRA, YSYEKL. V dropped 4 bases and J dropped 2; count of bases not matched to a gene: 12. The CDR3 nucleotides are TGCGCCAGCAGCCCCTCAGTTCCAGCGGGGGGGATCACAGATACGCAGTATTTT. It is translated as CASSPSVPAGGITDTQYF.

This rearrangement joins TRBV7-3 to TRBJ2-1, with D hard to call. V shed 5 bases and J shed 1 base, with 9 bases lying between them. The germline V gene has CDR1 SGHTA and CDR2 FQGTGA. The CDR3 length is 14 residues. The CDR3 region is CASSHDGSYNEQFF. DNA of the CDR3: TGTGCCAGCAGCCACGACGGGTCCTACAATGAGCAGTTCTTC.

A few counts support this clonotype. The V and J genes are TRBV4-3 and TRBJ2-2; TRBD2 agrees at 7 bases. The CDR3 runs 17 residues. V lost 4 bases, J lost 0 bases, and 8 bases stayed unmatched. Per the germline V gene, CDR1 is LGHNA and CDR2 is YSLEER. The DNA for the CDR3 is TGCGCCAGCAGCCTGGCCCCAGCGGGATCGAACACCGGGGAGCTGTTTTTT. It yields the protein CASSLAPAGSNTGELFF.

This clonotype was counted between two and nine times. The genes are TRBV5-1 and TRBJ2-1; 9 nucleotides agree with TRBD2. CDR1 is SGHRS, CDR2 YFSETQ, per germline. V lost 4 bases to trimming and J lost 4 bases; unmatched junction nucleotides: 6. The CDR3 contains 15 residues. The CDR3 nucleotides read TGCGCCAGCAGCCCCGGACTAGCGAATTACAATGAGCAGTTCTTC. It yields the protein CASSPGLANYNEQFF.

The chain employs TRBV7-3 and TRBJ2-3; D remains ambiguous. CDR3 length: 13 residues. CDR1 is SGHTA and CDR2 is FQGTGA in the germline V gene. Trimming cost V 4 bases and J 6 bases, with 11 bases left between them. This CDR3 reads CASSSRPEDTQYF. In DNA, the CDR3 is TGTGCCAGCAGCTCCCGACCCGAGGATACGCAGTATTTT.

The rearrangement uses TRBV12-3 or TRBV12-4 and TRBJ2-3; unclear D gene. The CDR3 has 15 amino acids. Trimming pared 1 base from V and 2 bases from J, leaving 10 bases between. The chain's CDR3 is CASSLGVRATDTQYF. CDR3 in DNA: TGTGCCAGCAGTTTAGGGGTTCGGGCCACAGATACGCAGTATTTT.

The CDR3, as DNA: TGCGCCAGCAGCCAAGATCCCGGGGTCGAGAATGAAAAACTGTTTTTT. It yields the protein CASSQDPGVENEKLFF. V gene TRBV4-3 combines with J gene TRBJ1-4; no reliable D call. V was trimmed by 0 bases and J by 5 bases, leaving 13 bases between them. The germline CDR1 and CDR2 sequences are LGHNA and YSLEER. This CDR3 has 16 residues.

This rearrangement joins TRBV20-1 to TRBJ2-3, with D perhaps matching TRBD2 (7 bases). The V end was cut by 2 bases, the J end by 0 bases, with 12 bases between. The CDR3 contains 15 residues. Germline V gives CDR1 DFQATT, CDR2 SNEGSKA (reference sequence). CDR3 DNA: TGCAGTGCTAGAATGCGGGGGCCTAGCACAGATACGCAGTATTTT. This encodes CSARMRGPSTDTQYF.

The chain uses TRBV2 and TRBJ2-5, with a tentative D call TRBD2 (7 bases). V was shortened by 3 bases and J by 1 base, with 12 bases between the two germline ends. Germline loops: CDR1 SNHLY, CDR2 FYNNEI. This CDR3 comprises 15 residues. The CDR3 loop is CASSDPGGPQETQYF. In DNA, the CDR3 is TGTGCCAGCAGTGATCCCGGGGGGCCCCAAGAGACCCAGTACTTC.

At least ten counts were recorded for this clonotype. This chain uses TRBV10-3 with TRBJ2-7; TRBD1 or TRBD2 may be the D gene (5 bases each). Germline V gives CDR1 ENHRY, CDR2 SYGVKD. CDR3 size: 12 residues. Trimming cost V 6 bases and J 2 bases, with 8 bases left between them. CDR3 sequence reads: CAISRDAYEQYF. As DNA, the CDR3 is TGTGCCATCAGCCGGGACGCCTACGAGCAGTACTTC.

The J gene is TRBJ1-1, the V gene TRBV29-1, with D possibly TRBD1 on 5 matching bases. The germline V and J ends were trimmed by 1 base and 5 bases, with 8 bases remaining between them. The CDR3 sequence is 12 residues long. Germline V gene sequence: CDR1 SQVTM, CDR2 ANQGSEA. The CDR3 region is CSVEASGTEAFF. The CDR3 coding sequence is TGCAGCGTTGAAGCATCAGGGACTGAAGCTTTCTTT.

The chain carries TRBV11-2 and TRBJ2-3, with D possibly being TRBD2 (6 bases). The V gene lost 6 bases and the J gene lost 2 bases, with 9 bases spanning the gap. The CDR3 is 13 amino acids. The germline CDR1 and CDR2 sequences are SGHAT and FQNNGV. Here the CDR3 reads CASSSGPTDTQYF. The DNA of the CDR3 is TGTGCCAGCAGTAGCGGCCCCACAGATACGCAGTATTTT. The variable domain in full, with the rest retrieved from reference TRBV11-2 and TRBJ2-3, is EAGVAQSPRYKIIEKRQSVAFWCNPISGHATLYWYQQILGQGPKLLIQFQNNGVVDDSQLPKDRFSAERLKGVDSTLKIQPAKLEDSAVYLCASSSGPTDTQYFGPGTRLTVL.

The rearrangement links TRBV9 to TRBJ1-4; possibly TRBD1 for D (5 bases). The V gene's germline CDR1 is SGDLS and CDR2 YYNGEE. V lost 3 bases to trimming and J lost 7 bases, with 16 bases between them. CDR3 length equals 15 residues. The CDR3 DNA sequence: TGTGCCAGCAGCGCCGACGAGGGGCGCGGTGAAAAACTGTTTTTT. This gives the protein CASSADEGRGEKLFF.

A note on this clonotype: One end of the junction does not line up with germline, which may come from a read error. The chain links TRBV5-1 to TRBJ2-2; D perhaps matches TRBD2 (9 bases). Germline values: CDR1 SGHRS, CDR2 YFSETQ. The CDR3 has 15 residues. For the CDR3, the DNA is TGCGCCAGCAGCCGACAGGGGACTAGCACCGGGGAGCTGATTTTT. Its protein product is CASSRQGTSTGELIF.

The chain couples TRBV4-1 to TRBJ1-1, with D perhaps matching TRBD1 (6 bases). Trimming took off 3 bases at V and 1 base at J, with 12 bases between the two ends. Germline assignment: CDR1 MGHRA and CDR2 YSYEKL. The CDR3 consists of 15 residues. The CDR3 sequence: CASSHLGGRNTEAFF. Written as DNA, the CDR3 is TGCGCCAGCAGCCACCTAGGGGGTAGGAACACTGAAGCTTTCTTT.

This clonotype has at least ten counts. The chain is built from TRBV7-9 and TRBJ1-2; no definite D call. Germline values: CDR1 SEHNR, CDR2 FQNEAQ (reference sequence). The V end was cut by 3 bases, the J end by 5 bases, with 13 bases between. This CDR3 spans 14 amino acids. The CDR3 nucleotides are TGTGCCAGCAGCTTCTGGGCGGTGGATTATGGCTACACCTTC. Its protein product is CASSFWAVDYGYTF.

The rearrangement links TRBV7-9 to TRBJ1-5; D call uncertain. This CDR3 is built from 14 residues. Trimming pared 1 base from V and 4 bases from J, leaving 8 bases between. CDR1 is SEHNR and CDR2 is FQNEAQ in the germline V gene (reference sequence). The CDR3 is CASSLGFSNQPQHF. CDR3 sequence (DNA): TGTGCCAGCAGCTTAGGGTTTTCAAATCAGCCCCAGCATTTT. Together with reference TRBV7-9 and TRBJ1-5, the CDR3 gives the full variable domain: DTGVSQNPRHKITKRGQNVTFRCDPISEHNRLYWYRQTLGQGPEFLTYFQNEAQLEKSRLLSDRFSAERPKGSFSTLEIQRTEQGDSAMYLCASSLGFSNQPQHFGDGTRLSIL.

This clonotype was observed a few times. CDR3 sequence: CASSPNTGANVLTF. CDR3 DNA: TGCGCCAGCAGCCCTAACACTGGGGCCAACGTCCTGACTTTC. The chain recombines TRBV4-1 with TRBJ2-6; D gene ambiguous. Trimming stripped 4 bases from V and 2 bases from J, with 6 bases between. Per germline, CDR1 MGHRA and CDR2 YSYEKL. The CDR3 extends over 14 amino acids.

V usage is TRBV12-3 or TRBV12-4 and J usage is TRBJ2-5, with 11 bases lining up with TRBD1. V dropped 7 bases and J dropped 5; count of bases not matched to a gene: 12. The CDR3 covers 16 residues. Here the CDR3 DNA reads TGTGCCAGCATCCTAATAGGACAGGGGGCGCGGGAGACCCAGTACTTC. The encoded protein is CASILIGQGARETQYF.

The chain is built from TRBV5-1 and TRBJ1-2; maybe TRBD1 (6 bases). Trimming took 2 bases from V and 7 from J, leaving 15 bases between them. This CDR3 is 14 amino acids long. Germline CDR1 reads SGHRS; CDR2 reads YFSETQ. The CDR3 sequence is CASSFLGTIGGYTF. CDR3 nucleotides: TGCGCCAGCAGCTTCCTCGGGACAATTGGTGGCTACACCTTC.

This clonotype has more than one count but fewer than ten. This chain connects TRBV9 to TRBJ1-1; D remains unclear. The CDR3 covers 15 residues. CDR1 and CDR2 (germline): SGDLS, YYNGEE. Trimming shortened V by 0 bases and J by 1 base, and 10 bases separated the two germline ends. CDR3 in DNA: TGTGCCAGCAGCGTAGGGAGTTATGCGAACACTGAAGCTTTCTTT. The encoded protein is CASSVGSYANTEAFF.

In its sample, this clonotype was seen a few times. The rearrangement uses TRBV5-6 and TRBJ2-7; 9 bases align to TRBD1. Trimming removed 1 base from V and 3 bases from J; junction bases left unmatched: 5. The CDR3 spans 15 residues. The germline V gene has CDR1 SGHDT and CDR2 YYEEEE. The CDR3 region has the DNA TGTGCCAGCAGCTTGTGGACAGGGGAGGACTACGAGCAGTACGTC. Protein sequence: CASSLWTGEDYEQYV.

The CDR3 sequence is CSVLLAASRDTQYF. Written as DNA, the CDR3 is TGCAGCGTCCTATTAGCGGCAAGCCGAGATACGCAGTATTTT. The rearrangement links TRBV29-1 to TRBJ2-3; tentatively, D is TRBD2 (6 bases). This CDR3 has 14 residues. CDR1 and CDR2 (germline): SQVTM, ANQGSEA. The ends were cut back, 6 bases at V and 5 bases at J, with 18 bases in the middle.

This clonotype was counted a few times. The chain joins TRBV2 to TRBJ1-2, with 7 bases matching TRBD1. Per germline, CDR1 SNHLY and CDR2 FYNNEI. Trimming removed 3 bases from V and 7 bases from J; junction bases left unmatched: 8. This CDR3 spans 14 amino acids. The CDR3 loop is CASSEMTGNIGYTF. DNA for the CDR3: TGTGCCAGCAGTGAGATGACAGGGAATATTGGCTACACCTTC.

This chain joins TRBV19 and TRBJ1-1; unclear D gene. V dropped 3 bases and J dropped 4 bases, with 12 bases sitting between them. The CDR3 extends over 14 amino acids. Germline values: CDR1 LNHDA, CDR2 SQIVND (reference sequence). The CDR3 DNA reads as TGTGCCAGTAGTATTGATTACAGAGGCACTGAAGCTTTCTTT. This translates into CASSIDYRGTEAFF. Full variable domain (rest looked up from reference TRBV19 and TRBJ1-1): DGGITQSPKYLFRKEGQNVTLSCEQNLNHDAMYWYRQDPGQGLRLIYYSQIVNDFQKGDIAEGYSVSREKKESFPLTVTSAQKNPTAFYLCASSIDYRGTEAFFGQGTRLTVV.